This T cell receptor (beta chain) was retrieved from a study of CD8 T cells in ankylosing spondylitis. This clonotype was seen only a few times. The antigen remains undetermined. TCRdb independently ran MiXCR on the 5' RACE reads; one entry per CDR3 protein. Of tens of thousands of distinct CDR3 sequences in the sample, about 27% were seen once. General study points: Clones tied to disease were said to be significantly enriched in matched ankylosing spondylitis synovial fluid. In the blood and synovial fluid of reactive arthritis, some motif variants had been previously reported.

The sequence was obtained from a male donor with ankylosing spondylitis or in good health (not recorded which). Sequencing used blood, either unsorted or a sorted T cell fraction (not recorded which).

CDR3 region: CSARSTPGQGDYGYTF. For the CDR3, the DNA is TGCAGTGCTAGATCCACCCCGGGACAGGGGGACTATGGCTACACCTTC. J is TRBJ1-2 and V is TRBV20-1, with 11 nucleotides matching TRBD1. The germline V gene encodes CDR1 DFQATT and CDR2 SNEGSKA (reference sequence). Trimming took 2 bases from V and 3 from J; bases not matched to a gene: 8. This CDR3 is 16 amino acids long.